This T cell receptor beta chain is drawn from a study of blood T cells in healthy people across ages. CDR3 length: 15 residues. Trimming pared 4 bases from V and 1 base from J, leaving 13 bases between. Combining a sample-barcoded 5' primer with a J-beta primer mix, a second PCR ran for about 7 to 11 cycles. MiXCR, applied by TCRdb to the 5' RACE reads, yields one record per CDR3 protein. The profile shows some 1.8 million distinct CDR3 sequences, roughly 43% of them singletons. Study-level points and caveats: A strong correlation was found between TCR beta diversity and the percentage of naive T cells. Expanded clonotype changes were possibly confounded by unknown donor CMV status. Age brought a roughly linear fall in TCR beta diversity measured per million T cells.

With regard to this clonotype: Its antigen remains unknown.

The sample was blood. The sequence derives from a human donor in good health. This sequence joins TRBV12-3 or TRBV12-4 and TRBJ1-1; perhaps TRBD1 as D (5 bases). The CDR3 nucleotides read TGTGCCAGCAGTTCTCTGGGACCTAGGAACACTGAAGCTTTCTTT. It encodes CASSSLGPRNTEAFF.